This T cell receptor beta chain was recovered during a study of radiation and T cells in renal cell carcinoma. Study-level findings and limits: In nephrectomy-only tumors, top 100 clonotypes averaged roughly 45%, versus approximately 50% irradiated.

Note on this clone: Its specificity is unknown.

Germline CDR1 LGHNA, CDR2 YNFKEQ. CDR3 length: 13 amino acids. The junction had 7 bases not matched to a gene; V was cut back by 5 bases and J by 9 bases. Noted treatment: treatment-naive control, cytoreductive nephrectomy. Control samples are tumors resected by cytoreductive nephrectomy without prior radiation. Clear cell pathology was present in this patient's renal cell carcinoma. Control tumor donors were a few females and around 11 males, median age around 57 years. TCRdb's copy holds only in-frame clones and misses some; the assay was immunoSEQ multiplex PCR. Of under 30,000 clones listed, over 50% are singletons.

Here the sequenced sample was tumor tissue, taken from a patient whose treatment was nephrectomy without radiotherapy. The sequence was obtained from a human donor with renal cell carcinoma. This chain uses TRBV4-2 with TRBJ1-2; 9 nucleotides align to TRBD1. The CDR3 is CASSSGTGRSYTF. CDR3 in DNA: TGTGCCAGCAGCTCGGGGACAGGGCGGAGCTACACCTTC.